Following are 27 T cell receptor beta chains from one sample sequenced in a study of T-cell reconstitution after alpha-beta-depleted transplantation in children. A library of TCRbeta sequences, prepared with unique molecular identifiers, was generated. TCRdb passed the PCR reads through MiXCR, listing each CDR3 protein once. This table has approximately 490,000 distinct CDR3 sequences, under 12% appearing once. The sample consisted of PBMCs, taken before TCRalphabeta/CD19-depleted stem cell transplant. The receptor set was obtained from a child aged 2 to 10 with inherited bone marrow failure, due to receive a stem cell transplant.

This clonotype appeared many times. V usage is TRBV27 and J usage is TRBJ2-7; 9 nucleotides line up with TRBD2. In germline, CDR1 is MNHEY, CDR2 SMNVEV (reference sequence). V lost 0 bases to trimming and J lost 6 bases; unmatched junction nucleotides: 12. There are 17 residues in the CDR3. The CDR3 sequence: CASSLSRPTSGGPEQYF. The CDR3, as DNA: TGTGCCAGCAGTTTATCCCGCCCGACTAGCGGCGGACCCGAGCAGTACTTC.

Comment on this clonotype: A much more abundant neighbour one base away suggests this may be a read error. The J gene is TRBJ1-2, the V gene TRBV5-1, with D maybe TRBD1 (6 bases). Germline V lookup: CDR1 SGHRS, CDR2 YFSETQ. The V end was cut by 6 bases, the J end by 6 bases, with 12 bases between. The CDR3 totals 12 residues. DNA for the CDR3: TGCGCCAGCACCATGGGGGGCAATGGCTACACCTTC. Its translation: CASTMGGNGYTF.

In its sample, this clonotype was seen many times. This rearrangement joins TRBV14 to TRBJ2-1, with 7 bases matching TRBD2. With V trimmed by 6 bases and J by 4 bases, 3 bases remained unmatched. The CDR3 covers 13 residues. Germline V gene sequence: CDR1 SGHDN, CDR2 FVKESK. CDR3: CASSGREYNEQFF. CDR3 coding DNA: TGTGCCAGCAGTGGGAGGGAATACAATGAGCAGTTCTTC.

This clonotype came up many times. The CDR3 is CASGLDPYNEQFF. CDR3 DNA: TGTGCTAGTGGTTTGGATCCATACAATGAGCAGTTCTTC. J is TRBJ2-1 and V is TRBV12-5; no clear D gene. Germline V CDR1 and CDR2: LGHNT, FRNRAP. Trimming took off 1 base at V and 4 bases at J, with 5 bases between the two ends. The CDR3 length is 13 residues.

This clonotype was counted at least ten times. The chain is built from TRBV12-3 or TRBV12-4 and TRBJ2-7; D remains unclear. There are 13 residues in the CDR3. The V end lost 2 bases, the J end lost 7 bases, and 12 bases lay between the germline ends. CDR3 sequence reads: CASSLRTLGEQYF. As DNA, the CDR3 is TGTGCCAGCAGTTTAAGGACCCTGGGGGAGCAGTACTTC.

This clonotype was counted ten times or more. The V and J genes are TRBV27 and TRBJ1-5; D is unclear. CDR1 and CDR2 (germline): MNHEY, SMNVEV (reference sequence). The V end lost 1 base, the J end lost 0 bases, and 4 bases lay between the germline ends. The CDR3 length is 14 residues. The CDR3 DNA reads TGTGCCAGCAGTTTATGGGGTAGCAATCAGCCCCAGCATTTT. Its translation is CASSLWGSNQPQHF.

This clonotype was observed a single time. This clone may be a read error of a much larger clone one base away. V is TRBV28 and J is TRBJ2-4; 10 positions agree with TRBD1. The CDR3 is made up of 17 amino acids. Trimming cost V 4 bases and J 3 bases; bases outside gene matches: 9. The germline gives CDR1 MDHEN, CDR2 SYDVKM. In nucleotides, the CDR3 is TGTGCCAGCAGTTCGGGACAGGGGACGGTAGGCAAAAACATTCAGTACTTC. Translated: CASSSGQGTVGKNIQYF.

This clonotype was found many times. This sequence joins TRBV5-4 and TRBJ2-2; no definite D call. The CDR3 is 15 residues long. Trimming cost V 1 base and J 0 bases, with 7 bases left between them. The germline gives CDR1 SGHNT, CDR2 YYREEE (reference sequence). The CDR3 DNA sequence: TGTGCCAGCAGCTTGAGGCCCGCGAACACCGGGGAGCTGTTTTTT. It codes for CASSLRPANTGELFF.

This clonotype was counted at least ten times. This sequence joins TRBV7-9 and TRBJ2-1, with TRBD2 matching over 11 bases. The CDR3 consists of 16 residues. V lost 7 bases, J lost 2 bases, and 7 bases stayed unmatched. Looked up from germline, CDR1 is SEHNR and CDR2 is FQNEAQ (reference sequence). The CDR3 sequence is CASTSGTSGPYNEQFF. CDR3 nucleotide sequence: TGTGCCAGCACTTCCGGGACTAGCGGTCCCTACAATGAGCAGTTCTTC.

This clonotype was recorded at least ten times. The V gene is TRBV5-1, the J gene TRBJ1-2; TRBD1 might be the D (5 bases). V lost 2 bases and J 1 base, leaving 21 bases between the germline ends. CDR1 and CDR2 (germline): SGHRS, YFSETQ. This CDR3 region has 18 residues. The CDR3 sequence: CASSFQPGPAKVNYGYTF. The CDR3 DNA sequence: TGCGCCAGCAGCTTTCAACCGGGACCGGCGAAGGTTAACTATGGCTACACCTTC. Looking up the rest from reference TRBV5-1 and TRBJ1-2 gives the full variable domain: KAGVTQTPRYLIKTRGQQVTLSCSPISGHRSVSWYQQTPGQGLQFLFEYFSETQRNKGNFPGRFSGRQFSNSRSEMNVSTLELGDSALYLCASSFQPGPAKVNYGYTFGSGTRLTVV.

This clonotype was recorded a few times. This chain links TRBV7-9 with TRBJ2-1; 12 nucleotides align to TRBD2. The CDR3 is 15 amino acids. Trimming removed 4 bases from V and 8 bases from J; junction bases left unmatched: 6. Germline V gene lookup returns CDR1 SEHNR and CDR2 FQNEAQ (reference sequence). The CDR3 sequence: CASSSTSGRRDEQFF. CDR3 nucleotides: TGTGCCAGCAGCTCGACTAGCGGGAGACGGGATGAGCAGTTCTTC.

This clonotype was counted many times. The V gene is TRBV5-1, the J gene TRBJ2-5; D gene uncertain. CDR3 length equals 14 residues. Trimming pared 1 base from V and 2 bases from J, leaving 9 bases between. The V gene's germline CDR1 is SGHRS and CDR2 YFSETQ. DNA of the CDR3: TGCGCCAGCAGCTTGAGCCCTTCTCAAGAGACCCAGTACTTC. It encodes CASSLSPSQETQYF.

The sample holds a few counts of this clonotype. The chain has TRBV6-5 and TRBJ1-2; D gene uncertain. V was pared by 4 bases and J by 2 bases, with 11 bases between. Germline V gene data show CDR1 as MNHEY and CDR2 as SVGAGI. The CDR3 covers 14 residues. This CDR3 reads CASSSAGSNYGYTF. The CDR3 coding sequence is TGTGCCAGCAGTTCGGCCGGGTCAAACTATGGCTACACCTTC.

The chain has TRBV27 and TRBJ1-2; tentative D call: TRBD1 (5 bases). This CDR3 comprises 14 residues. Germline-derived CDR1 and CDR2 are MNHEY and SMNVEV (reference sequence). The ends were cut back, 5 bases at V and 4 bases at J, with 14 bases in the middle. The CDR3, as DNA: TGTGCCAGCAGTATCGTAGGAGGGGTCTATGGCTACACCTTC. Translation: CASSIVGGVYGYTF.

To note about this clonotype: One end of the junction varies from germline; a read error may be responsible. The gene calls are TRBV3-1 and TRBJ2-1; 8 nucleotides match TRBD2. Germline V CDR1 and CDR2: LGHDT, YNNKEL (reference sequence). CDR3 length equals 18 residues. The CDR3 nucleotides read TGTACCAGCAGCCAGAAACTAGCGGCCAGGAGCTCCTACAATGAGCAGTTCTTC. It specifies CTSSQKLAARSSYNEQFF.

This clonotype was observed a handful of times. The chain recombines TRBV7-8 with TRBJ2-7; 7 nucleotides match TRBD2. Trimming took 4 bases from V and 5 from J; bases not matched to a gene: 11. CDR3 length equals 15 residues. CDR1 SGHVS and CDR2 FQNEAQ come from the germline V gene. CDR3 sequence: CASSSFGGSGDEQYF. DNA for the CDR3: TGTGCCAGCAGCTCCTTCGGGGGGTCGGGGGACGAGCAGTACTTC. The full variable domain, with the rest looked up from reference TRBV7-8 and TRBJ2-7, is GAGVSQSPRYKVAKRGQDVALRCDPISGHVSLFWYQQALGQGPEFLTYFQNEAQLDKSGLPSDRFFAERPEGSVSTLKIQRTQQEDSAVYLCASSSFGGSGDEQYFGPGTRLTVT.

This chain uses TRBV9 with TRBJ2-1; D ambiguous. Germline V gives CDR1 SGDLS, CDR2 YYNGEE. This CDR3 has 12 residues. V lost 7 bases to trimming and J lost 0 bases, with 5 bases between them. The CDR3: CASGNSYNEQFF. The DNA of the CDR3 is TGTGCCAGCGGGAACTCCTACAATGAGCAGTTCTTC.

This clonotype was seen at least ten times. The rearrangement links TRBV5-1 to TRBJ1-5; D gene uncertain. From germline, CDR1 is SGHRS and CDR2 YFSETQ. Trimming took 1 base from V and 5 from J, leaving 13 bases between them. The CDR3 covers 15 residues. CDR3 sequence (DNA): TGCGCCAGCAGCTTGACAGCGGGTCCCCATCAGCCCCAGCATTTT. This translates into CASSLTAGPHQPQHF.

This clonotype has a count of ten or more. The chain's CDR3 is CASNQGEYYEQYF. As DNA, the CDR3 is TGTGCCAGCAATCAGGGGGAGTATTACGAGCAGTACTTC. The chain combines TRBV2 with TRBJ2-7, with 7 positions matching TRBD1. The CDR3 totals 13 residues. The trim removed 7 bases at V and 4 bases at J, leaving 7 bases unmatched. Germline V gene sequence: CDR1 SNHLY, CDR2 FYNNEI.

This clonotype occurred many times. This sequence joins TRBV29-1 and TRBJ2-3; D gene uncertain. Germline lookup yields CDR1 SQVTM and CDR2 ANQGSEA. This CDR3 comprises 13 residues. Here the CDR3 DNA reads TGCAGGGTTTCGGAGAGAAACACAGATACGCAGTATTTT. It yields the protein CRVSERNTDTQYF.

The table lists this clonotype with many counts. The chain is built from TRBV27 and TRBJ1-1; D might be TRBD1 (6 bases). CDR3 length: 15 residues. The ends were cut back, 5 bases at V and 0 bases at J, with 13 bases in the middle. CDR1 is MNHEY and CDR2 is SMNVEV in the germline V gene (reference sequence). CDR3 residues: CASSEQGRMNTEAFF. Here the CDR3 DNA reads TGTGCCAGCAGTGAACAGGGACGGATGAACACTGAAGCTTTCTTT.

This clonotype was recorded at least ten times. The chain carries TRBV7-2 and TRBJ1-6; 7 positions match TRBD1. V was clipped by 5 bases and J by 17 bases; unmatched bases: 9. The CDR3 contains 12 residues. Germline V gene lookup returns CDR1 SGHTA and CDR2 FQGNSA. CDR3 DNA: TGTGCCAGCAGCGTAGAGGACAGGTTGATCCACTTT. It translates to CASSVEDRLIHF. Full variable domain (outside the CDR3, taken from reference TRBV7-2 and TRBJ1-6): GAGVSQSPSNKVTEKGKDVELRCDPISGHTALYWYRQSLGQGLEFLIYFQGNSAPDKSGLPSDRFSAERTGGSVSTLTIQRTQQEDSAVYLCASSVEDRLIHFGNGTRLTVT.

This clonotype was detected many times. The chain links TRBV5-1 to TRBJ2-7; no definite D call. The CDR3 runs to 13 residues. Per germline, CDR1 SGHRS and CDR2 YFSETQ. Trimming removed 2 bases from V and 4 bases from J, with 10 bases in between. This CDR3 reads CASSFGQDYEQYF. As DNA, the CDR3 is TGCGCCAGCAGCTTTGGTCAGGATTACGAGCAGTACTTC.

There are many counts of this clonotype. The chain combines TRBV12-3 or TRBV12-4 with TRBJ2-5; either TRBD1 or TRBD2 may fit D (5 bases each). Trimming pared 6 bases from V and 4 bases from J, leaving 9 bases between. The CDR3 is 12 residues long. Here the CDR3 reads CASSFGGETQYF. The CDR3 DNA is TGTGCCAGCAGCTTTGGGGGAGAGACCCAGTACTTC.

This clonotype was seen repeatedly, ten times or more. The J gene is TRBJ2-7, the V gene TRBV5-1, with TRBD2 as a possible D gene (5 bases). This CDR3 contains 15 residues. The germline gives CDR1 SGHRS, CDR2 YFSETQ. The V end was cut by 4 bases, the J end by 6 bases, with 20 bases between. The CDR3 loop is CASSAGYGSVLEQYF. In DNA, the CDR3 is TGCGCCAGCAGCGCCGGCTATGGTAGCGTGCTCGAGCAGTACTTC.

The rearrangement links TRBV11-2 to TRBJ2-1, with D possibly matching TRBD1 (5 bases). V shed 5 bases and J shed 3 bases, with 14 bases lying between them. The CDR3 has 15 residues. Germline lookup yields CDR1 SGHAT and CDR2 FQNNGV. CDR3 nucleotides: TGTGCCAGCAGCCTCATAAGGGGCGTCTACAATGAGCAGTTCTTC. Translated, it gives CASSLIRGVYNEQFF.

This clonotype was detected only a few times. This chain uses TRBV28 with TRBJ1-1, with TRBD1 as a possible D gene (5 bases). CDR1 and CDR2 from the germline V gene are MDHEN and SYDVKM. The CDR3 is made up of 14 amino acids. Trimming shortened V by 2 bases and J by 5 bases, and 12 bases separated the two germline ends. This CDR3 reads CASSLQGKGTEAFF. The CDR3 region has the DNA TGTGCCAGCAGTTTACAGGGCAAGGGGACTGAAGCTTTCTTT.